This passage covers 10 T cell receptor beta chains from one sample sequenced in a study of shared clonotypes between healthy human individuals. Only in-frame clones appear in the TCRdb table, and some are missing; sequencing was by immunoSEQ multiplex PCR. The data show around 600,000 clones, roughly 95% seen once. Terminally differentiated effector memory CD45RA+ cells were excluded from the naive CD8 cells, which were CD45RO-negative and positively selected for CCR7. Material: naive CD8+ T cells sorted from blood. The receptors here all came from a woman in her 30s in good health.

The chain recombines TRBV6-4 with TRBJ2-1; 7 bases are shared with TRBD2. This CDR3 spans 15 amino acids. CDR1 and CDR2 (germline): MRHNA, SNTAGT. The junction had 8 bases not matched to a gene; V was cut back by 2 bases and J by 7 bases. CDR3 sequence reads: CASSDGRGHHNEQFF. In DNA, the CDR3 is TGTGCCAGCAGTGACGGGAGGGGTCATCATAATGAGCAGTTCTTC.

As DNA, the CDR3 is TGTGCCAGCAGCTCAAAGACAGGGCTTAGTGGCGGGAGGTGGGGCGAGCAGTACTTC. It translates to CASSSKTGLSGGRWGEQYF. The V gene is TRBV13, the J gene TRBJ2-7; possibly TRBD2 for D (8 bases). Trimming pared 4 bases from V and 6 bases from J, leaving 31 bases between. CDR3 length equals 19 residues. Germline CDR1 is PRHDT and CDR2 is FYEKMQ (reference sequence).

The chain combines TRBV5-1 with TRBJ1-1; D gene uncertain. Per germline, CDR1 SGHRS and CDR2 YFSETQ. V lost 4 bases and J 1 base, leaving 20 bases between the germline ends. CDR3 length: 17 residues. The CDR3 loop reads CASSAGRDTGENTEAFF. In DNA, the CDR3 is TGCGCCAGCAGCGCCGGAAGGGATACGGGCGAGAACACTGAAGCTTTCTTT.

As concerns this clone: The sample carries other DNA sequences with the same CDR3. The chain links TRBV2 to TRBJ1-5; D call uncertain. This CDR3 has 15 residues. The germline CDR1 and CDR2 sequences are SNHLY and FYNNEI. With 0 bases removed from V and 0 bases from J, the gap between germline ends came to 6 bases. CDR3 amino acids: CASSEALGSNQPQHF. In DNA, the CDR3 is TGTGCCAGCAGTGAAGCGCTGGGTAGCAATCAGCCCCAGCATTTT.

The rearrangement uses TRBV27 and TRBJ2-7, with TRBD1 as a possible D gene (5 bases). Germline CDR1 reads MNHEY; CDR2 reads SMNVEV (reference sequence). Trimming took 6 bases from V and 1 from J, leaving 19 bases between them. The CDR3 sequence is 16 residues long. The CDR3 protein is CASSPSQGYLSYEQYF. The CDR3 DNA follows: TGTGCCAGCAGCCCCTCCCAGGGATACCTTTCCTACGAGCAGTACTTC.

The chain links TRBV14 to TRBJ2-3, with a weak D call TRBD2 (6 bases). Trimming removed 4 bases at V and 2 bases at J, with 16 bases between. The CDR3 totals 16 residues. Germline CDR1 SGHDN, CDR2 FVKESK. In DNA, the CDR3 is TGTGCCAGCAGCCTTCTCCCGGGACTTCCCACAGATACGCAGTATTTT. This sequence encodes CASSLLPGLPTDTQYF.

The gene calls are TRBV15 and TRBJ2-5; D ambiguous. V was trimmed by 3 bases and J by 5 bases, leaving 10 bases between them. This CDR3 has 13 residues. Germline CDR1 is LNHNV and CDR2 is YYDKDF (reference sequence). In DNA, the CDR3 is TGTGCCACCAGCAGGGACGGTCTGGAGACCCAGTACTTC. It encodes CATSRDGLETQYF.

The J gene is TRBJ1-5, the V gene TRBV2; 8 bases match TRBD1. This CDR3 is 13 amino acids long. The J segment lost 6 bases and the V segment lost 6 bases, leaving 4 bases of the junction unmatched. Germline V CDR1 and CDR2: SNHLY, FYNNEI. CDR3 in DNA: TGTGCCAGCAGGGCGACAGGGGTTCAGCCCCAGCATTTT. This encodes CASRATGVQPQHF.

The chain has TRBV19 and TRBJ2-7; 7 nucleotides line up with TRBD2. V shed 7 bases and J 5 bases; nucleotides not matched to a gene: 8. The CDR3 spans 13 residues. Germline V CDR1 and CDR2: LNHDA, SQIVND (reference sequence). The CDR3 protein is CASTDGGSHEQYF. The CDR3 DNA follows: TGTGCCAGTACCGACGGCGGGAGCCACGAGCAGTACTTC.

The rearrangement joins TRBV10-1 to TRBJ2-7; no reliable D call. V dropped 3 bases and J dropped 4 bases, with 10 bases sitting between them. CDR3 length: 13 amino acids. Germline V CDR1 and CDR2: WNHNN, SYGVQD (reference sequence). This chain's CDR3 is CASSESRAYEQYF. Written as DNA, the CDR3 is TGCGCCAGCAGTGAATCTCGGGCTTACGAGCAGTACTTC.